This passage covers 4 T cell receptor beta chains from one sample sequenced in a study of shared clonotypes between healthy human individuals. Sequencing used immunoSEQ multiplex PCR; TCRdb keeps in-frame clones, though not all of them. This table has 1.6 million or so clones, over 95% appearing once. Specimen: naive CD4+ T cells sorted from blood. As for subset: CD45RA+ positively selected. The receptors were sampled from a man aged 30 to 45 in good health.

The V gene is TRBV11-2, the J gene TRBJ2-1; D unresolved. CDR1 SGHAT and CDR2 FQNNGV come from the germline V gene. Trimming cost V 4 bases and J 8 bases, with 21 bases left between them. The CDR3 extends over 16 amino acids. The CDR3 loop is CASSSTPTSYRHEQFF. For the CDR3, the DNA is TGTGCCAGCAGCTCAACTCCTACCTCTTACCGGCATGAGCAGTTCTTC. Drawing the rest from reference TRBV11-2 and TRBJ2-1, the complete variable domain is EAGVAQSPRYKIIEKRQSVAFWCNPISGHATLYWYQQILGQGPKLLIQFQNNGVVDDSQLPKDRFSAERLKGVDSTLKIQPAKLEDSAVYLCASSSTPTSYRHEQFFGPGTRLTVL.

The chain carries TRBV10-1 and TRBJ2-7; 10 bases are shared with TRBD2. The CDR3 contains 15 residues. V gave up 6 bases and J gave up 2 bases; unmatched junction bases: 7. Germline assignment: CDR1 WNHNN and CDR2 SYGVQD (reference sequence). In DNA, the CDR3 is TGCGCCAGCAGCCGGACTAGCGGAGGTGCCTACGAGCAGTACTTC. It yields the protein CASSRTSGGAYEQYF.

As to this clone: Other DNA sequences in this sample translate to the same CDR3. The genes are TRBV7-9 and TRBJ2-3; no reliable D call. The CDR3 covers 11 residues. Germline V gene lookup returns CDR1 SEHNR and CDR2 FQNEAQ (reference sequence). V was clipped by 5 bases and J by 5 bases, with 5 bases between them. CDR3 bases: TGTGCCAGCAGCCGCGGAGATACGCAGTATTTT. Its translation: CASSRGDTQYF.

This clone appeared a single time. The chain couples TRBV16 to TRBJ1-4; TRBD1 agrees at 8 bases. V was clipped by 4 bases and J by 8 bases; unmatched bases: 9. The CDR3 covers 15 residues. Per the germline V gene, CDR1 is KGHSY and CDR2 is FQNENV. This CDR3 is CASSPTGQGREKLFF. CDR3 coding DNA: TGTGCCAGCAGCCCGACCGGACAGGGCCGGGAAAAACTGTTTTTT.